The sequence of this T cell receptor (beta chain) was determined in a study of T-cell reconstitution after alpha-beta-depleted transplantation in children. Study results and caveats: Some patients' high day-60 TCRbeta diversity was traced to surviving recipient T cells and thymic progenitors.

The CDR3 is made up of 16 amino acids. V gave up 3 bases and J gave up 0 bases; unmatched junction bases: 6. Germline lookup yields CDR1 SGHAT and CDR2 FQNNGV. TCRbeta library construction was performed incorporating unique molecular identifiers. Each CDR3 protein is one row after TCRdb ran MiXCR on the PCR reads. The sample has around 800,000 distinct CDR3 sequences, 16% seen once. The table lists this clonotype with many counts. Its antigen is not known. The sequences come from PBMCs, mostly from graft donor cells, collected 360 days after TCRalphabeta/CD19-depleted stem cell transplant. The J gene is TRBJ2-3, the V gene TRBV11-2; 7 nucleotides line up with TRBD2. This receptor was taken from a male patient between 5 and 17 years old who had a stem cell transplant for acute lymphoblastic leukemia, so the T cells may come from the graft donor. The CDR3 here is CASSLGGAASTDTQYF. In DNA form, the CDR3 reads TGTGCCAGCAGCTTGGGAGGGGCGGCTAGCACAGATACGCAGTATTTT.